This T cell receptor (beta chain) was sequenced during a study of T-cell memory formation after mild COVID-19. Study results and limitations: Second-wave clones reaching peak frequency on day 37 lacked confirmed SARS-CoV-2 specificity. Shrinking CD4+ clones resided mostly in CM and EM, and CD8+ ones in EMRA. Cross-reactive memory seemingly joined, as some responding clones were found in pre-infection memory.

TCR alpha and TCR beta cDNA libraries with sample barcodes and UMIs came from 5'RACE using constant-segment primers. MiXCR, run by TCRdb on the 5' RACE reads, gives a single entry per CDR3 protein. The data show about 320,000 distinct CDR3 sequences, roughly 13% seen once. This clonotype occurred a few times. Its antigen is undetermined. The CDR3 length is 13 residues. The germline V and J ends were trimmed by 7 bases and 3 bases, with 12 bases remaining between them. Source material: PBMCs or a T cell subset sorted from them (not recorded which). The source is a man between 18 and 35 years old who had mild COVID-19 (a few samples of this study predate the infection). Cell type and time point are not known. The V gene is TRBV12-3 or TRBV12-4, the J gene TRBJ2-5; perhaps D is TRBD1 or TRBD2 (5 bases each). CDR3 protein: CASNPGPEETQYF. DNA for the CDR3: TGTGCCAGCAACCCGGGACCGGAAGAGACCCAGTACTTC.